These 9 T cell receptor beta chains originate from one sample sequenced in a study of type 1 regulatory T cells. Their antigens remain unidentified. Study-level points and caveats: Tr1 cells had a more restricted TCR repertoire than non-Tr1 cells.

TCRdb analysed the reads with MiXCR anew, one entry per CDR3 protein. This sample has 65,000 to 80,000 distinct CDR3 sequences, with less than 25% found just once. The specimen sequenced was cultured type 1 regulatory T (Tr1) cells, either the whole culture or a sorted fraction (not recorded which). These receptor sequences come from a human donor in good health.

The chain couples TRBV20-1 to TRBJ2-1, with a weak D call TRBD1 (6 bases). Trimming left V 5 bases short and J 6 bases short, with 20 bases between. Germline V gene sequence: CDR1 DFQATT, CDR2 SNEGSKA (reference sequence). The CDR3 loop spans 15 amino acids. The CDR3 bases are TGCAGTGCTTGCCTACAGGGCCTCCCATTCAATGAGCAGTTCTTC. It yields the protein CSACLQGLPFNEQFF.

This chain joins TRBV18 and TRBJ2-1, with unresolved D. Germline lookup yields CDR1 KGHSH and CDR2 LQKENI. V was trimmed by 1 base and J by 7 bases, leaving 14 bases between them. The CDR3 sequence is 15 residues long. CDR3 sequence: CASSPRLSASNEQFF. The CDR3 coding sequence is TGTGCCAGCTCACCACGGTTATCCGCGAGTAATGAGCAGTTCTTC.

There are a few counts of this clonotype. The V gene is TRBV29-1, the J gene TRBJ2-1; D remains ambiguous. Germline V gives CDR1 SQVTM, CDR2 ANQGSEA. V gave up 2 bases and J gave up 7 bases, with 9 bases separating them. The CDR3 consists of 12 residues. CDR3 nucleotide sequence: TGCAGCGTTGAACTCGCTAGTAATGAGCAGTTCTTC. Translated: CSVELASNEQFF.

The J gene is TRBJ1-5, the V gene TRBV6-2 or TRBV6-3; D gene ambiguous. Germline-derived CDR1 and CDR2 are MNHEY and SVGEGT. V lost 10 bases, J lost 6 bases, and 16 bases lay in between. The CDR3 is 13 residues long. The CDR3 nucleotides are TGTGCCATCGCATTTTCTTTCGGTCAGCCCCAGCATTTT. This sequence encodes CAIAFSFGQPQHF.

This clonotype was counted only a few times. The genes are TRBV20-1 and TRBJ2-7; a weak D match, TRBD2 (5 bases). Germline CDR1 DFQATT, CDR2 SNEGSKA (reference sequence). This CDR3 is 15 amino acids long. Trimming left V 0 bases short and J 0 bases short, with 12 bases between. The CDR3 DNA sequence: TGCAGTGCTAGAGATTTAGGCGGGTTCTCCTACGAGCAGTACTTC. Amino acids: CSARDLGGFSYEQYF.

This clonotype showed up many times. This chain uses TRBV20-1 with TRBJ2-5; 10 nucleotides line up with TRBD2. Germline assignment: CDR1 DFQATT and CDR2 SNEGSKA (reference sequence). J was trimmed by 4 bases and V by 6 bases; bases with no gene match: 20. The CDR3 loop spans 18 amino acids. The CDR3 DNA reads TGCAGTGCCGTGCTTGAGTACCCTAGCGGGAGATCAGCAGAGACCCAGTACTTC. Translation: CSAVLEYPSGRSAETQYF.

This clonotype was detected only a few times. The chain recombines TRBV12-3 or TRBV12-4 with TRBJ1-5, with 9 bases aligning to TRBD1. The CDR3 contains 14 residues. Germline trimming cut 5 bases from V and 6 bases from J; bases unmatched to any gene: 5. The CDR3 here is CASSLTGGRQPQHF. Here the CDR3 DNA reads TGTGCCAGCAGTCTGACAGGGGGGCGTCAGCCCCAGCATTTT.

This clonotype showed up just once. V is TRBV2 and J is TRBJ1-1; D might be TRBD1 (6 bases). Germline V lookup: CDR1 SNHLY, CDR2 FYNNEI. The CDR3 runs 14 residues. V gave up 3 bases and J gave up 4 bases, with 12 bases separating them. CDR3 in amino acids: CASSELGATTEAFF. The CDR3, as DNA: TGTGCCAGCAGTGAGCTGGGGGCGACCACTGAAGCTTTCTTT.

This chain connects TRBV6-2 or TRBV6-3 to TRBJ1-2; the match to TRBD1 covers 12 bases. This CDR3 contains 15 residues. Trimming took 8 bases from V and 6 from J; bases not matched to a gene: 10. The germline V gene encodes CDR1 MNHEY and CDR2 SVGEGT. The CDR3 DNA reads TGTGCCAGCGCACCGGCTGGGGACAGGGGGCATGGCTACACCTTC. Translated: CASAPAGDRGHGYTF.